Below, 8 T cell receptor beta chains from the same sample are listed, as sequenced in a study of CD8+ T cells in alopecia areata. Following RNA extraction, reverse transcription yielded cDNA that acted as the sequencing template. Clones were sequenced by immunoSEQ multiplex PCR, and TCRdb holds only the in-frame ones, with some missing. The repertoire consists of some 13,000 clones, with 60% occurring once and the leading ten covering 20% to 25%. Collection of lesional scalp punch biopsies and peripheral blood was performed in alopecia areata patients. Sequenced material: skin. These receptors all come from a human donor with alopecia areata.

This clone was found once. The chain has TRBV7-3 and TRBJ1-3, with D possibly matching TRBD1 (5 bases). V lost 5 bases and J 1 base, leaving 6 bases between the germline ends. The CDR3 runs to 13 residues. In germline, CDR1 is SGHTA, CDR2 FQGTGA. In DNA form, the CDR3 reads TGTGCCAGCAGCCAGGGTTCTGGAAACACCATATATTTT. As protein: CASSQGSGNTIYF.

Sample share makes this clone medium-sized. As DNA, the CDR3 is TGTGCCAGCAGCTTGTGGGACAGCTACTACACCTTC. Protein: CASSLWDSYYTF. The chain uses TRBV5-6 and TRBJ1-2, with 7 bases lining up with TRBD1. The J segment lost 10 bases and the V segment lost 1 base, leaving 4 bases of the junction unmatched. The CDR3 has 12 residues. Germline CDR1 SGHDT, CDR2 YYEEEE.

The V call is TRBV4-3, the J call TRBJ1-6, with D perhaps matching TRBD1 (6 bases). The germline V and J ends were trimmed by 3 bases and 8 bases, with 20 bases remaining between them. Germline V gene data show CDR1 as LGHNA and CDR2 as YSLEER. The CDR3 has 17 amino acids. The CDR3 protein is CASSQNPGTGAYSPLHF. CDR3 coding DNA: TGCGCCAGCAGCCAGAATCCGGGGACGGGGGCGTATTCACCCCTCCACTTT.

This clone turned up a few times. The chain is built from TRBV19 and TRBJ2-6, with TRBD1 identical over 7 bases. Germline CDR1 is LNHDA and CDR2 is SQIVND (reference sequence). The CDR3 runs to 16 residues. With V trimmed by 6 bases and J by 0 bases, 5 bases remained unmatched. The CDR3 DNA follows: TGTGCCAGTAGGACGGGACAGAGCTCTGGGGCCAACGTCCTGACTTTC. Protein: CASRTGQSSGANVLTF. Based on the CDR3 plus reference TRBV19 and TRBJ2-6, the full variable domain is DGGITQSPKYLFRKEGQNVTLSCEQNLNHDAMYWYRQDPGQGLRLIYYSQIVNDFQKGDIAEGYSVSREKKESFPLTVTSAQKNPTAFYLCASRTGQSSGANVLTFGAGSRLTVL.

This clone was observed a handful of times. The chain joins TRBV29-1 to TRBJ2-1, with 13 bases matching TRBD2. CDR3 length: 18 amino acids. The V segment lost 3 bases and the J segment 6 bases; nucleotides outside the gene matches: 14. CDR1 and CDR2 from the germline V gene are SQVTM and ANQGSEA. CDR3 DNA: TGCAGCGTTGACGCGGCAACTAGCGGGAGGGCAAGTGGCAATGAGCAGTTCTTC. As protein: CSVDAATSGRASGNEQFF.

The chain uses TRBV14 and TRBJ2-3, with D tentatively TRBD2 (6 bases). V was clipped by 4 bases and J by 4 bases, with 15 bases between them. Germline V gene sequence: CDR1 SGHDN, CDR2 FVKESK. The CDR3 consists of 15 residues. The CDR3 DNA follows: TGTGCCAGCAGCCTCCTGGGAGGTCCGCCAGATACGCAGTATTTT. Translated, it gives CASSLLGGPPDTQYF. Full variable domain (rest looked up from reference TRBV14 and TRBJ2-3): EAGVTQFPSHSVIEKGQTVTLRCDPISGHDNLYWYRRVMGKEIKFLLHFVKESKQDESGMPNNRFLAERTGGTYSTLKVQPAELEDSGVYFCASSLLGGPPDTQYFGPGTRLTVL.

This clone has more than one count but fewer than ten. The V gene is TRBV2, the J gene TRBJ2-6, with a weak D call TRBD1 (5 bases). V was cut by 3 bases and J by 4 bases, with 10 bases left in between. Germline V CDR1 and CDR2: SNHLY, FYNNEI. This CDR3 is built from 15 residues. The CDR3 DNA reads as TGTGCCAGCAGTGACGAACAGGCAGGGGCCAACGTCCTGACTTTC. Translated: CASSDEQAGANVLTF.

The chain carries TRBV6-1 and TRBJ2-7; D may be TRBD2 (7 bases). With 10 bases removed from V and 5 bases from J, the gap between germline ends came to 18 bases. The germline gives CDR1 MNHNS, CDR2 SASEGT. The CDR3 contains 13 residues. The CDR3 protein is CAIRGGSENEQYF. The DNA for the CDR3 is TGTGCCATCAGGGGCGGGAGTGAAAACGAGCAGTACTTC.